This TCR beta chain was documented in a study of regulatory T cells in long-lasting Graves disease. Germline loops: CDR1 DFQATT, CDR2 SNEGSKA (reference sequence). The ends lost 6 bases at V and 2 bases at J; junction bases unmatched: 5. The CDR3 is 14 residues long. As to this clonotype: Its target is unknown.

Whole-study findings and limits: Shared public clonotypes totalled 2,500 to 3,500 in persistent patients, compared with 966 in new patients.

Described time point: newly diagnosed GD, antithyroid drugs for less than 3 months. Isolated PBMC RNA provided the starting material for the TCR library. Blood from the periphery, nine milliliters in all, was drawn into EDTA tubes. Arm-PCR of CDR3 regions with iRepertoire HTBI primers generated TCR beta libraries. In the study's own analysis: The samples yielded approximately 62 TRBV and around 15 TRBJ segments. TCRdb processed the multiplex PCR reads anew with MiXCR; each CDR3 protein has one entry. The V and J calls were not made by the authors but by TCRdb's processing. The data contain about 460,000 distinct CDR3 sequences, 12% to 15% of them singletons. The sample also formed part of further work on T cells in Graves' hyperthyroidism and ophthalmopathy. That investigation notes: A median about 7 months before onset, the model predicted ophthalmopathy.

The V and J genes are TRBV20-1 and TRBJ1-5, with 9 bases fitting TRBD1. Sequencing was performed on peripheral blood mononuclear cells (PBMCs), taken at new diagnosis, from a patient treated with antithyroid drugs. The receptor comes from a woman aged 45 to 65 with Graves disease. CDR3 sequence reads: CSATQGAGNQPQHF. CDR3 DNA: TGCAGTGCCACACAGGGGGCCGGCAATCAGCCCCAGCATTTT.